This paragraph covers one TCR beta chain sequence. The entry originates in a study of cytomegalovirus exposure and HLA in healthy donors. It was with 60 Vbeta and 13 Jbeta primers that the PCR ran. TCRdb's table, derived via immunoSEQ multiplex PCR, lists solely in-frame clones and lacks some. Of about 98,000 clones listed, more than 75% were seen once; the top ten hold 6.5% to 8.5%. Material: PBMCs. This TCR was recovered from a human donor in good health.

The CDR3 coding sequence is TGTGCCTGGAGTCCCGACAAAGCGGGAGAGACCCAGTACTTC. This gives the protein CAWSPDKAGETQYF. This chain uses TRBV30 with TRBJ2-5, with a tentative D call TRBD2 (6 bases). This CDR3 contains 14 residues. V lost 2 bases and J 4 bases, leaving 14 bases between the germline ends. Germline-derived CDR1 and CDR2 are GTSNPN and SVGIG (reference sequence).